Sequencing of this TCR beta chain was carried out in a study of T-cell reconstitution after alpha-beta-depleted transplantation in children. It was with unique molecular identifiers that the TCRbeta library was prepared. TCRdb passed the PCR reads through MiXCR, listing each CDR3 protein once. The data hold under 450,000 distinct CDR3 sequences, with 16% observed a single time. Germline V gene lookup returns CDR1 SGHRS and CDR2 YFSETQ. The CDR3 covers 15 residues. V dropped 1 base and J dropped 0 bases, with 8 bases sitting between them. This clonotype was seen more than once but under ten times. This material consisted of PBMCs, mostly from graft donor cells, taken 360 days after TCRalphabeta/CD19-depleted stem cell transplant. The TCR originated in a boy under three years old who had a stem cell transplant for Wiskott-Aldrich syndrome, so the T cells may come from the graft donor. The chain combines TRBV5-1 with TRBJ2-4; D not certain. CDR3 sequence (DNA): TGCGCCAGCAGCTTGAGTTCTCTAGCCAAAAACATTCAGTACTTC. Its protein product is CASSLSSLAKNIQYF.